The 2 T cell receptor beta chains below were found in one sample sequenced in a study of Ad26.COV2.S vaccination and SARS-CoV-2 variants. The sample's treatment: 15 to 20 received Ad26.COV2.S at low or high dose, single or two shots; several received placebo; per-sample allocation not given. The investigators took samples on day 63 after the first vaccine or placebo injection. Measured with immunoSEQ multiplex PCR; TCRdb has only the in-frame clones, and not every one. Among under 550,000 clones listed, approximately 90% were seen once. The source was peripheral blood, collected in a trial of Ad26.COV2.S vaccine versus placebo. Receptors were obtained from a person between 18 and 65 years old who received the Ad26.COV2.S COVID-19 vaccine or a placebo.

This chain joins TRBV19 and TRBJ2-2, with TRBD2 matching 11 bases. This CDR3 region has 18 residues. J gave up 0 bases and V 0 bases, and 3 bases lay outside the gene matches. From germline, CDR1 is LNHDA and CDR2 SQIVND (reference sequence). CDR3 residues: CASSIERLAGTNTGELFF. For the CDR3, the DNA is TGTGCCAGTAGTATAGAAAGACTAGCGGGGACGAACACCGGGGAGCTGTTTTTT.

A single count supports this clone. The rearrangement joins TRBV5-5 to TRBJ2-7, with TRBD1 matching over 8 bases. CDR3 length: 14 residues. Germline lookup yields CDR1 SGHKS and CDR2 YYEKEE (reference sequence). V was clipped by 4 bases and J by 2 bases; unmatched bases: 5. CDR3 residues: CASSMDRAAYEQYF. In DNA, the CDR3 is TGTGCCAGCAGCATGGACAGGGCAGCCTACGAGCAGTACTTC.